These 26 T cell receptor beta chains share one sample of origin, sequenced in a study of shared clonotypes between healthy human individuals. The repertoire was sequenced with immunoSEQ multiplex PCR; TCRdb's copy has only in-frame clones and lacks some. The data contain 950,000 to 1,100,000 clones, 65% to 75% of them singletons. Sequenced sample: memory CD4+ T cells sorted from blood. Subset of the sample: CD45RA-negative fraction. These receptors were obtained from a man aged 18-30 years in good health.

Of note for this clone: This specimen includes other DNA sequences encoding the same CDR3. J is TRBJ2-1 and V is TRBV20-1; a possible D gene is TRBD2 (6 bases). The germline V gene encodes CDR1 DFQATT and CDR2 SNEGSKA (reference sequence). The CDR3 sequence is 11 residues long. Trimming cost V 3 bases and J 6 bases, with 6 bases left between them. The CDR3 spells CSARGGNEQFF. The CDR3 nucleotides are TGCAGTGCTAGGGGGGGCAATGAGCAGTTCTTC.

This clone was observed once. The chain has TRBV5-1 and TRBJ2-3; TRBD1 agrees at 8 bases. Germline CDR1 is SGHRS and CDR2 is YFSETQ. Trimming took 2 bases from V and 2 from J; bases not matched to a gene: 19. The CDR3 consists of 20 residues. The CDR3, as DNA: TGCGCCAGCAGCTTAAGTGGGACAGGACTTATGACGCTCTCCACAGATACGCAGTATTTT. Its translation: CASSLSGTGLMTLSTDTQYF.

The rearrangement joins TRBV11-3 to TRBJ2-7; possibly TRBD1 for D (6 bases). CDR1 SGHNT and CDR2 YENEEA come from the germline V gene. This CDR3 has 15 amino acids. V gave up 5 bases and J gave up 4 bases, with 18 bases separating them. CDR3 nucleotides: TGTGCCAGCAGCCCCGCCCCCCCTACAGGGTACGAGCAGTACTTC. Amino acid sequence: CASSPAPPTGYEQYF.

The CDR3 nucleotides are TGTGCCAGCAAGGGGAGACAGGGTCTCTACGAGCAGTACTTC. The encoded protein is CASKGRQGLYEQYF. The chain recombines TRBV2 with TRBJ2-7, with 7 nucleotides matching TRBD1. From germline, CDR1 is SNHLY and CDR2 FYNNEI. V was clipped by 7 bases and J by 3 bases; unmatched bases: 9. The CDR3 has 14 residues.

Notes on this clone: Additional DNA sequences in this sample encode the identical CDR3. The CDR3 nucleotides read TGTGCCAGCAGCTTAGCGGGGGGGAACTATGGCTACACCTTC. This sequence encodes CASSLAGGNYGYTF. The chain has TRBV7-9 and TRBJ1-2; TRBD1 is a possible D gene (5 bases). The germline V and J ends were trimmed by 0 bases and 2 bases, with 7 bases remaining between them. The CDR3 is made up of 14 amino acids. In germline, CDR1 is SEHNR, CDR2 FQNEAQ (reference sequence).

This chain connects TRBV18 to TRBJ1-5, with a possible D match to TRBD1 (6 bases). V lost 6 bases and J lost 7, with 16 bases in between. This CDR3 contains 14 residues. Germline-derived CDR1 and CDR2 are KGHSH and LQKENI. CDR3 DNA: TGTGCCAGCTCCGACCAGGGGACGATCCAGCCCCAGCATTTT. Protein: CASSDQGTIQPQHF. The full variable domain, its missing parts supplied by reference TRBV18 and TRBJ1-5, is NAGVMQNPRHLVRRRGQEARLRCSPMKGHSHVYWYRQLPEEGLKFMVYLQKENIIDESGMPKERFSAEFPKEGPSILRIQQVVRGDSAAYFCASSDQGTIQPQHFGDGTRLSIL.

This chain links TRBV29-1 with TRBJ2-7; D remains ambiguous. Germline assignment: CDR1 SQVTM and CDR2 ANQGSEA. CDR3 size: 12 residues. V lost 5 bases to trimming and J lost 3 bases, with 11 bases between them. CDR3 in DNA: TGCAGCGTTTCTCTAACAGACTACGAGCAGTACTTC. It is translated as CSVSLTDYEQYF.

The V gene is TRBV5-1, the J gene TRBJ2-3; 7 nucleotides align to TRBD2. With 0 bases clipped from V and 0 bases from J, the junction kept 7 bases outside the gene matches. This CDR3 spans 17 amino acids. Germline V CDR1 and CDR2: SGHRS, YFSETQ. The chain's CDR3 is CASSLATRGYSTDTQYF. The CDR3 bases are TGCGCCAGCAGCTTGGCAACGCGGGGGTATAGCACAGATACGCAGTATTTT.

CDR3 protein: CASSFDRGKYNEQFF. The CDR3 region has the DNA TGTGCCAGCAGCTTCGACAGGGGAAAATACAATGAGCAGTTCTTC. The chain is built from TRBV11-2 and TRBJ2-1; 8 bases map to TRBD1. Germline V gene lookup returns CDR1 SGHAT and CDR2 FQNNGV. The CDR3 is made up of 15 amino acids. J gave up 4 bases and V 3 bases, and 5 bases lay outside the gene matches. The entire variable domain, with the rest obtained from reference TRBV11-2 and TRBJ2-1, is as follows: EAGVAQSPRYKIIEKRQSVAFWCNPISGHATLYWYQQILGQGPKLLIQFQNNGVVDDSQLPKDRFSAERLKGVDSTLKIQPAKLEDSAVYLCASSFDRGKYNEQFFGPGTRLTVL.

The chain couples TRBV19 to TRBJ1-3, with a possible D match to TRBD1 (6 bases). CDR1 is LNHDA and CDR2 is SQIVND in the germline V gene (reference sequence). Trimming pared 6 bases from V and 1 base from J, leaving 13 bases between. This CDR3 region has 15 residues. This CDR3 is CASSAQGTSGNTIYF. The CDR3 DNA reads TGTGCCAGTAGCGCACAGGGAACTTCTGGAAACACCATATATTTT.

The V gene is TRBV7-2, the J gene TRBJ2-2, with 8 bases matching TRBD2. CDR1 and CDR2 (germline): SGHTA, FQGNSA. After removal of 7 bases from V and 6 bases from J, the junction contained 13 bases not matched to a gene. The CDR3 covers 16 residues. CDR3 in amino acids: CASNWASGPMAGELFF. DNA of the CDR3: TGTGCCAGCAACTGGGCTAGCGGGCCCATGGCCGGGGAGCTGTTTTTT. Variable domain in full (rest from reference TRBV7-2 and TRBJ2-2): GAGVSQSPSNKVTEKGKDVELRCDPISGHTALYWYRQSLGQGLEFLIYFQGNSAPDKSGLPSDRFSAERTGGSVSTLTIQRTQQEDSAVYLCASNWASGPMAGELFFGEGSRLTVL.

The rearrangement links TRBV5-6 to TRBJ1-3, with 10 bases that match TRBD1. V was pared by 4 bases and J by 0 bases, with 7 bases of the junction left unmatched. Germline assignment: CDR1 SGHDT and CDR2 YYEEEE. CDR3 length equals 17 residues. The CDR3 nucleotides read TGTGCCAGCAGCGGGTTGACAGGGGGCTTCTCTGGAAACACCATATATTTT. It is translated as CASSGLTGGFSGNTIYF.

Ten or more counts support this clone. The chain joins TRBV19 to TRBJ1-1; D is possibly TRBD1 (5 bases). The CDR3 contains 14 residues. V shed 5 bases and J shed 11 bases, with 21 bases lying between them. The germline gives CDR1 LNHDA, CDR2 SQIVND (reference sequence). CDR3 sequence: CASSGRGRRFAAFF. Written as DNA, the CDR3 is TGTGCCAGTAGTGGTCGGGGGAGGCGTTTTGCTGCTTTCTTT. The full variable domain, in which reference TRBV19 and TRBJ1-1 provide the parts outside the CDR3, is DGGITQSPKYLFRKEGQNVTLSCEQNLNHDAMYWYRQDPGQGLRLIYYSQIVNDFQKGDIAEGYSVSREKKESFPLTVTSAQKNPTAFYLCASSGRGRRFAAFFGQGTRLTVV.

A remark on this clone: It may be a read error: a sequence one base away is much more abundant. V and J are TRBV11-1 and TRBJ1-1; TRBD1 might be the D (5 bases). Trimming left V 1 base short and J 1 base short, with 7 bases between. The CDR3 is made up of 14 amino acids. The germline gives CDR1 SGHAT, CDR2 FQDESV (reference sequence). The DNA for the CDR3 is TGTGCCAGCAGCTTAGGGGGCAAGAACACTGAAGCTTTCTTT. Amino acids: CASSLGGKNTEAFF.

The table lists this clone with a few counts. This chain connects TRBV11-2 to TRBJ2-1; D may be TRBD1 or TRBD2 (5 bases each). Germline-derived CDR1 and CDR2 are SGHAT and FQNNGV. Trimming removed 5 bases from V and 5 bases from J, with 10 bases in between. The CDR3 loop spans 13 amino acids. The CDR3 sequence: CASSRDAHNEQFF. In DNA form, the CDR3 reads TGTGCCAGCAGCAGGGACGCCCACAATGAGCAGTTCTTC.

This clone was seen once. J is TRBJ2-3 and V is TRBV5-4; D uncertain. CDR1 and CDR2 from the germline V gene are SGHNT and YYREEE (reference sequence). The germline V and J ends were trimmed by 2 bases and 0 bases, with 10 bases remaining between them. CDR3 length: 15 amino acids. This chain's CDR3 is CASSLKSASTDTQYF. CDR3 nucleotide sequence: TGTGCCAGCAGCTTAAAGAGCGCTAGCACAGATACGCAGTATTTT.

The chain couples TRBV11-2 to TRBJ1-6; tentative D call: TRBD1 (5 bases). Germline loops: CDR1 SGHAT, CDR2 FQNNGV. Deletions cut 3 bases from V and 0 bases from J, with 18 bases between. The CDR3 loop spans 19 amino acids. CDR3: CASSFSPPGRSSYNSPLHF. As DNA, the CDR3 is TGTGCCAGCAGCTTCTCCCCGCCGGGGCGCAGCTCCTATAATTCACCCCTCCACTTT.

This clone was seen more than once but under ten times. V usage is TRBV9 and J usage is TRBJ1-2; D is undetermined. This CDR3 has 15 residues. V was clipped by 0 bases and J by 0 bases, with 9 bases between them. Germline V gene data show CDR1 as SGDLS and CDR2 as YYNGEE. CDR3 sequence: CASSVVPETNYGYTF. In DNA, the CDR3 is TGTGCCAGCAGCGTAGTTCCAGAAACTAACTATGGCTACACCTTC.

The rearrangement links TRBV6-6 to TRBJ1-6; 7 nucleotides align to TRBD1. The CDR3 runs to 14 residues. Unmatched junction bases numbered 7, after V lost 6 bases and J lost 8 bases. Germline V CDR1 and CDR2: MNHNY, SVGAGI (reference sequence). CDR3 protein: CASRQNTGDSPLHF. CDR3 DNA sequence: TGTGCCAGCAGACAGAACACAGGGGATTCACCCCTCCACTTT.

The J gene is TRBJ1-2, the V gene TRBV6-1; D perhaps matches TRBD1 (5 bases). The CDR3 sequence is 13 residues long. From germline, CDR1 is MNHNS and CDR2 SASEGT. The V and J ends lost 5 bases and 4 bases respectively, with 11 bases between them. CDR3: CASSHGHSYGYTF. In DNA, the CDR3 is TGTGCCAGCAGTCACGGACATTCCTATGGCTACACCTTC.

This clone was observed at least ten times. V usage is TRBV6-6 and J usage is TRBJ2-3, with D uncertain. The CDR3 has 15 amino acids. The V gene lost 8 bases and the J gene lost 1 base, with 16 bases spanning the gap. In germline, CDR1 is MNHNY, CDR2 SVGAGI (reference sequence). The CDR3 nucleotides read TGTGCCAGCGGTATGGGAATCGGTCGCACAGATACGCAGTATTTT. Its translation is CASGMGIGRTDTQYF.

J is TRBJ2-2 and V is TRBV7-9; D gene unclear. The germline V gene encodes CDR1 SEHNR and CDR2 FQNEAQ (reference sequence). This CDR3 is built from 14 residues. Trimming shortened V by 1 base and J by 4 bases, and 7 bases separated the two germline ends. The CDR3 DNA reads TGTGCCAGCAGCTTAGGGGGTAGCACCGGGGAGCTGTTTTTT. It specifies CASSLGGSTGELFF. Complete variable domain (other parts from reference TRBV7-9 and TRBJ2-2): DTGVSQNPRHKITKRGQNVTFRCDPISEHNRLYWYRQTLGQGPEFLTYFQNEAQLEKSRLLSDRFSAERPKGSFSTLEIQRTEQGDSAMYLCASSLGGSTGELFFGEGSRLTVL.

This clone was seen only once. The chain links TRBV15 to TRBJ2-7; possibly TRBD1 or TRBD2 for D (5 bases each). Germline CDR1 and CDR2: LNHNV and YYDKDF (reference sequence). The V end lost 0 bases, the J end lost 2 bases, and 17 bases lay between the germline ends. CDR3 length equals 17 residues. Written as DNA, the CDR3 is TGTGCCACCAGCAGAGATCCATTAGGGACCAAGCCCTACGAGCAGTACTTC. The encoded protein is CATSRDPLGTKPYEQYF.

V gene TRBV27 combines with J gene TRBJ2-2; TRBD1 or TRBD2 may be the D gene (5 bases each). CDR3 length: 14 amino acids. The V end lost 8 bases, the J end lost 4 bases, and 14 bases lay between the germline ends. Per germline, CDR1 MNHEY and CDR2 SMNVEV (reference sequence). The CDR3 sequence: CASGRGPGTGELFF. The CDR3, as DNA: TGTGCCAGCGGCCGGGGACCGGGCACCGGGGAGCTGTTTTTT.

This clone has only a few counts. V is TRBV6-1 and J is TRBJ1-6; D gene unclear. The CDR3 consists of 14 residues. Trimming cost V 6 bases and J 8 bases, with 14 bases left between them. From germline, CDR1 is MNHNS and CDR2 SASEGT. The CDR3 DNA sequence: TGTGCCAGCAGGATGTGGGCAGGAGATTCACCCCTCCACTTT. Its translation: CASRMWAGDSPLHF.

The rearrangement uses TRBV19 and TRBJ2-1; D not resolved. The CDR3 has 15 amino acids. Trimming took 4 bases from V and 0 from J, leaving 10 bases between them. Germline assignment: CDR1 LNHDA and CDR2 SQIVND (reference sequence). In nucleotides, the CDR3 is TGTGCCAGTAGTACGAGGTCTCGCTCCTACAATGAGCAGTTCTTC. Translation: CASSTRSRSYNEQFF.